A single sample is the source of the 28 T cell receptor beta chains below, sequenced in a study of blood T cell repertoires in COVID-19. Using immunoSEQ multiplex PCR, the repertoire was profiled, and TCRdb retains in-frame clones only, with some absent. The data hold around 200,000 clones, with 86% observed a single time. Sequencing was done on a sample of peripheral blood. All receptors derive from a man aged 65 to 79 with acute or convalescent COVID-19.

The V call is TRBV6-5, the J call TRBJ2-7; 7 positions agree with TRBD1. Germline assignment: CDR1 MNHEY and CDR2 SVGAGI. Losses at the gene ends were 7 bases for V and 9 bases for J; bases not matched to a gene: 15. CDR3 length: 14 residues. The chain's CDR3 is CASTRIGQDGGQYF. The CDR3 nucleotides read TGTGCCAGCACCCGAATTGGACAGGATGGGGGGCAGTACTTC.

The V call is TRBV29-1, the J call TRBJ1-2; D is possibly TRBD1 (5 bases). The CDR3 covers 10 residues. Trimming shortened V by 7 bases and J by 6 bases, and 9 bases separated the two germline ends. The germline gives CDR1 SQVTM, CDR2 ANQGSEA. Here the CDR3 DNA reads TGCAGCGCCGACAGCGATGGCTACACCTTC. It yields the protein CSADSDGYTF.

V and J are TRBV4-3 and TRBJ1-2; TRBD1 is a possible D gene (5 bases). CDR3 size: 20 residues. V was pared by 2 bases and J by 7 bases, with 32 bases between. Germline values: CDR1 LGHNA, CDR2 YSLEER. CDR3 in amino acids: CASSQLLRAAGVLPTGGYTF. CDR3 in DNA: TGCGCCAGCAGCCAATTACTTAGGGCGGCGGGGGTCCTCCCCACTGGTGGCTACACCTTC.

This clone was detected only once. The gene calls are TRBV29-1 and TRBJ2-7; no definite D call. V shed 1 base and J shed 3 bases, with 4 bases lying between them. In germline, CDR1 is SQVTM, CDR2 ANQGSEA. The CDR3 runs 11 residues. This chain's CDR3 is CSVEVYYEQYF. For the CDR3, the DNA is TGCAGCGTTGAAGTGTACTACGAGCAGTACTTC.

The chain employs TRBV29-1 and TRBJ2-1; the match to TRBD2 covers 9 bases. CDR3 length equals 16 residues. Germline CDR1 is SQVTM and CDR2 is ANQGSEA. V shed 4 bases and J 5 bases; nucleotides not matched to a gene: 12. In DNA, the CDR3 is TGCAGCGTTGGCCCCTTCGGGCGGGGGGGAGACAATGAGCAGTTCTTC. Its protein product is CSVGPFGRGGDNEQFF.

The V and J genes are TRBV24-1 and TRBJ2-1; D is unresolved. The CDR3 sequence is 14 residues long. Germline CDR1 is KGHDR and CDR2 is SFDVKD. With 4 bases removed from V and 6 bases from J, the gap between germline ends came to 12 bases. The CDR3 DNA follows: TGTGCCACCAGTGAAGACGCATTAGCCAATGAGCAGTTCTTC. It codes for CATSEDALANEQFF.

V is TRBV7-6 and J is TRBJ1-6; perhaps TRBD1 as D (5 bases). The CDR3 consists of 14 residues. Germline V gives CDR1 SGHVS, CDR2 FNYEAQ. V lost 5 bases and J 6 bases, leaving 11 bases between the germline ends. The CDR3 DNA reads as TGTGCCAGCAGCGTCGGACATGCTAATTCACCCCTCCACTTT. Encoded protein: CASSVGHANSPLHF.

V gene TRBV9 combines with J gene TRBJ1-1, with 7 bases that match TRBD1. V trimming: 4 bases; J trimming: 3 bases; junction bases outside the gene matches: 9. CDR1 and CDR2 from the germline V gene are SGDLS and YYNGEE. The CDR3 has 15 amino acids. This CDR3 reads CASSTGTALDTEAFF. The CDR3 DNA is TGTGCCAGCAGCACTGGGACAGCTCTTGACACTGAAGCTTTCTTT.

The chain carries TRBV5-1 and TRBJ2-7; the match to TRBD1 covers 10 bases. CDR1 is SGHRS, CDR2 YFSETQ, per germline. V shed 4 bases and J 4 bases; nucleotides not matched to a gene: 11. The CDR3 has 16 residues. CDR3 sequence reads: CASSLATGGVGYEQYF. CDR3 DNA: TGCGCCAGCAGCCTGGCGACAGGGGGCGTTGGGTACGAGCAGTACTTC. The full variable domain, completed using reference TRBV5-1 and TRBJ2-7, is KAGVTQTPRYLIKTRGQQVTLSCSPISGHRSVSWYQQTPGQGLQFLFEYFSETQRNKGNFPGRFSGRQFSNSRSEMNVSTLELGDSALYLCASSLATGGVGYEQYFGPGTRLTVT.

V gene TRBV5-1 combines with J gene TRBJ2-1; maybe TRBD1 (6 bases). The CDR3 is 13 residues long. With 2 bases removed from V and 11 bases from J, the gap between germline ends came to 14 bases. CDR1 is SGHRS and CDR2 is YFSETQ in the germline V gene. The CDR3 sequence is CASSFSTGFKQFF. DNA for the CDR3: TGCGCCAGCAGCTTCTCGACAGGTTTTAAGCAGTTCTTC.

This chain joins TRBV12-5 and TRBJ1-1; 7 positions match TRBD1. The CDR3 extends over 15 amino acids. Trimming removed 1 base from V and 4 bases from J; junction bases left unmatched: 6. CDR1 is LGHNT and CDR2 is FRNRAP in the germline V gene. The chain's CDR3 is CASGLGTGGSTEAFF. The CDR3 DNA sequence: TGTGCTAGTGGTTTGGGGACAGGAGGAAGCACTGAAGCTTTCTTT.

The rearrangement links TRBV6-6 to TRBJ2-5; 8 bases align to TRBD2. CDR1 and CDR2 (germline): MNHNY, SVGAGI (reference sequence). The V segment lost 5 bases and the J segment 9 bases; nucleotides outside the gene matches: 14. The CDR3 contains 15 residues. The CDR3 here is CASSPRTSREGAQYF. The CDR3 DNA sequence: TGTGCCAGCAGTCCACGGACTAGCCGGGAAGGTGCCCAGTACTTC.

A single count supports this clone. The chain couples TRBV29-1 to TRBJ2-3; 9 positions agree with TRBD1. This CDR3 spans 14 amino acids. V gave up 4 bases and J gave up 4 bases; unmatched junction bases: 6. Germline lookup yields CDR1 SQVTM and CDR2 ANQGSEA. CDR3 region: CSVVSGTGPDTQYF. CDR3 bases: TGCAGCGTTGTCAGTGGGACAGGGCCAGATACGCAGTATTTT.

Only one count was recorded for this clone. This rearrangement joins TRBV28 to TRBJ1-2; D uncertain. In germline, CDR1 is MDHEN, CDR2 SYDVKM. The V gene lost 7 bases and the J gene lost 0 bases, with 9 bases spanning the gap. The CDR3 is 13 residues long. CDR3 loop: CASTELANYGYTF. The CDR3 DNA sequence: TGTGCCAGCACCGAGTTAGCTAACTATGGCTACACCTTC.

The chain is built from TRBV7-9 and TRBJ1-4, with 9 bases that match TRBD1. V dropped 5 bases and J dropped 12; count of bases not matched to a gene: 7. The germline CDR1 and CDR2 sequences are SEHNR and FQNEAQ (reference sequence). This CDR3 comprises 13 residues. Here the CDR3 reads CASSAMDRGELFF. In DNA, the CDR3 is TGTGCCAGCAGCGCAATGGACAGGGGTGAACTGTTTTTT.

The chain links TRBV4-2 to TRBJ2-3; 9 bases match TRBD2. The J segment lost 2 bases and the V segment lost 3 bases, leaving 6 bases of the junction unmatched. CDR1 LGHNA and CDR2 YNFKEQ come from the germline V gene. This CDR3 has 16 residues. In DNA form, the CDR3 reads TGTGCCAGCAGCCAGACTAGCGGAACGACCACAGATACGCAGTATTTT. Its translation is CASSQTSGTTTDTQYF.

This rearrangement joins TRBV7-2 to TRBJ2-7, with 8 bases lining up with TRBD1. The CDR3 runs 16 residues. In germline, CDR1 is SGHTA, CDR2 FQGNSA. The V gene end was trimmed by 4 bases and the J gene end by 0 bases; junction bases not matched to a gene: 8. CDR3 residues: CASSSRPGQGSYEQYF. DNA for the CDR3: TGTGCCAGCAGCTCTCGACCAGGACAGGGCTCCTACGAGCAGTACTTC.

The genes are TRBV2 and TRBJ1-1; TRBD1 agrees at 7 bases. J gave up 8 bases and V 7 bases, and 10 bases lay outside the gene matches. The germline gives CDR1 SNHLY, CDR2 FYNNEI. This CDR3 has 13 residues. In DNA, the CDR3 is TGTGCCAGCACAGGGGGAAGGGTCCTGGAAGCTTTCTTT. Encoded protein: CASTGGRVLEAFF.

The chain couples TRBV7-9 to TRBJ2-3, with 15 bases fitting TRBD2. This CDR3 has 15 residues. Germline lookup yields CDR1 SEHNR and CDR2 FQNEAQ (reference sequence). V was pared by 5 bases and J by 6 bases, with 3 bases of the junction left unmatched. DNA for the CDR3: TGTGCCAGCAGCCCTGGGACTAGCGGGAGGGATACGCAGTATTTT. Its protein is CASSPGTSGRDTQYF.

V usage is TRBV5-1 and J usage is TRBJ2-5; D remains unclear. The CDR3 loop spans 10 amino acids. Trimming removed 5 bases at V and 6 bases at J, with 5 bases between. Germline V gene sequence: CDR1 SGHRS, CDR2 YFSETQ. The CDR3 DNA reads TGCGCCAGCAGTCCCAAGACCCAGTACTTC. This gives the protein CASSPKTQYF.

V usage is TRBV19 and J usage is TRBJ1-6; TRBD1 is a possible D gene (5 bases). The germline CDR1 and CDR2 sequences are LNHDA and SQIVND (reference sequence). The CDR3 loop spans 14 amino acids. Trimming shortened V by 2 bases and J by 9 bases, and 11 bases separated the two germline ends. DNA for the CDR3: TGTGCCAGTAGTATAACGGGGGAGCGTTCACCCCTCCACTTT. Amino acid sequence: CASSITGERSPLHF.

CDR3 amino acids: CASSPGGPRAFF. CDR3 nucleotide sequence: TGTGCCAGCAGCCCAGGGGGCCCCCGGGCTTTCTTT. This chain connects TRBV3-1 (or the pseudogene TRBV3-2) to TRBJ1-1, with 8 bases matching TRBD1. The CDR3 has 12 residues. V was pared by 4 bases and J by 11 bases, with 6 bases of the junction left unmatched. Germline V lookup: CDR1 LGHDT, CDR2 YNNKEL (reference sequence).

The V gene is TRBV11-2, the J gene TRBJ2-3, with 15 bases lining up with TRBD2. The length of the CDR3 is 18 residues. Per the germline V gene, CDR1 is SGHAT and CDR2 is FQNNGV. The J segment lost 1 base and the V segment lost 5 bases, leaving 7 bases of the junction unmatched. In nucleotides, the CDR3 is TGTGCCAGCAGCGCCGGACTAGCGGGGGGGCGGGGCACAGATACGCAGTATTTT. Protein: CASSAGLAGGRGTDTQYF.

The V and J genes are TRBV13 and TRBJ2-7, with TRBD1 matching 8 bases. The CDR3 runs 15 residues. Per the germline V gene, CDR1 is PRHDT and CDR2 is FYEKMQ (reference sequence). The V segment lost 6 bases and the J segment 7 bases; nucleotides outside the gene matches: 14. DNA of the CDR3: TGTGCCAGCAGTTCAGTCCAGGGGGCGGGTGGAGAGCAGTACTTC. Amino acid sequence: CASSSVQGAGGEQYF.

The J gene is TRBJ2-1, the V gene TRBV6-2 or TRBV6-3; D is uncertain. V was trimmed by 4 bases and J by 9 bases, leaving 10 bases between them. From germline, CDR1 is MNHEY and CDR2 SVGEGT. The CDR3 sequence is 12 residues long. CDR3 protein: CASSSARSEQFF. CDR3 nucleotide sequence: TGTGCCAGCAGTTCCGCCAGAAGTGAGCAGTTCTTC.

In DNA form, the CDR3 reads TGTGCCAGCAGCTCGATTGTCAATGGAGGAGAGACCCAGTACTTC. This codes for CASSSIVNGGETQYF. The rearrangement joins TRBV3-1 (or the pseudogene TRBV3-2) to TRBJ2-5; possibly TRBD2 for D (5 bases). Germline CDR1 reads LGHDT; CDR2 reads YNNKEL (reference sequence). V was cut by 5 bases and J by 4 bases, with 17 bases left in between. This CDR3 contains 15 residues.

This sequence joins TRBV5-1 and TRBJ1-6; weak D call: TRBD1 (6 bases). V lost 3 bases, J lost 7 bases, and 11 bases lay in between. The CDR3 totals 14 residues. Germline CDR1 SGHRS, CDR2 YFSETQ. The CDR3 protein is CASSSGQRNSPLHF. CDR3 sequence (DNA): TGCGCCAGCAGCTCGGGACAACGAAATTCACCCCTCCACTTT.

This chain uses TRBV20-1 with TRBJ1-3, with a possible D match to TRBD1 (5 bases). Trimming left V 3 bases short and J 4 bases short, with 13 bases between. Germline lookup yields CDR1 DFQATT and CDR2 SNEGSKA (reference sequence). This CDR3 is built from 14 residues. CDR3 nucleotide sequence: TGCAGTGCTAGTGATCGGAACAGGGGAAACACCATATATTTT. This codes for CSASDRNRGNTIYF.